This entry describes one T cell receptor (beta chain). Original methodology: Reference gene primer amplification yielded estimated nucleated cell counts. Generated by immunoSEQ multiplex PCR, the TCRdb table keeps only in-frame clones and is missing some. V and J calls and clone size follow that table, whereas D and trimming were derived from the DNA. Among roughly 140,000 clones, almost 80% were seen once, and the ten largest hold about 8.7%. These data originate in a study of blood T cell repertoires in COVID-19. Study as a whole: The United States, Italy and Spain supplied acute and convalescent COVID-19 samples. Sources were T cells, B-cell-depleted T cells, or PBMCs; the material itself was cDNA or gDNA.

In germline, CDR1 is LNHDA, CDR2 SQIVND (reference sequence). Trimming stripped 1 base from V and 5 bases from J, with 12 bases between. The CDR3 has 15 amino acids. This TCR was recovered from a man aged 50 or older with active or convalescent COVID-19. This chain uses TRBV19 with TRBJ2-1; D unclear. Sequenced input: peripheral blood. In nucleotides, the CDR3 is TGTGCCAGTAGTATAGGGGCCTCAGTCCACAATGAGCAGTTCTTC. Protein: CASSIGASVHNEQFF.